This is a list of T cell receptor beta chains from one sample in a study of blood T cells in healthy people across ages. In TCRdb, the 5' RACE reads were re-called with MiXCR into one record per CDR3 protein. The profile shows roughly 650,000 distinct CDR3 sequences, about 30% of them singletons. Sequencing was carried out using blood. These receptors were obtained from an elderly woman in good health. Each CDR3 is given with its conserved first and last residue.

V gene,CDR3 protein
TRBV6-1,CASSRIDRDHSGANVLTF
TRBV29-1,CSVRLTAIYGYTF
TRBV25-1,CASSDYSGTGVSYEQYF
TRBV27,CASSLLGWGANTEAFF
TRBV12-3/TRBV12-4,CASRRGGGSYEQYF
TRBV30,CAWRRNSNTGELFF
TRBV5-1,CASSPLRTANYGYTF
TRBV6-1,CASVSGTGSSYEQYF
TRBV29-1,CSVTRQGSVNEQYF
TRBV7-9,CATSQGASGYGYTF
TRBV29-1,CSVFDRGREETQYF
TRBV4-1,CASSQEETGKGSNQPQHF
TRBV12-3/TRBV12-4,CASSLGQVENIQYF
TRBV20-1,CSARFRQAISYEQYF
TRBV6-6,CASSFQHQGNQPQHF
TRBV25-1,CASSAFRGSSYEQYF
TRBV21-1,CASSTKPGQGMYEQYF
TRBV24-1,CATSDSLPPYEQYF
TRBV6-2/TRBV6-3,CASSYVQGGPYNEQFF
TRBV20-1,CSARDQGQHHGYTF
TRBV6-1,CASSDVKPRADNEQFF
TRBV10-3,CAIRVGPGSTDTQYF
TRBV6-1,CASDRVTYEQYF
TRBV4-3,CASSHDSRSYNNEQFF
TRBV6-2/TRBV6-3,CASSYFGTWGYTF
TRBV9,CASSVGGGQGSPYEQYF
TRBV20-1,CSARDRPHNEQFF